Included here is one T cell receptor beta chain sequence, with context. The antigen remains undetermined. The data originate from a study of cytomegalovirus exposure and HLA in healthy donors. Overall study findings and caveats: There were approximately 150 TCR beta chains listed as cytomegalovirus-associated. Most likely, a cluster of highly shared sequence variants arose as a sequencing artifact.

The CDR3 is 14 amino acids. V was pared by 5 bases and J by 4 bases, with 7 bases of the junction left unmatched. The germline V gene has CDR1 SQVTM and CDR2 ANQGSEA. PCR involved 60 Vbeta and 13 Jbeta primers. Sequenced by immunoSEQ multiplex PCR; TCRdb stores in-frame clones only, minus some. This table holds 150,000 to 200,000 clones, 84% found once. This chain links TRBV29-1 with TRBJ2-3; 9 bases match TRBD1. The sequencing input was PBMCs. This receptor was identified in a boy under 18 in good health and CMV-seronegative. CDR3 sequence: CSVRGQGLADTQYF. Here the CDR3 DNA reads TGCAGCGTTCGGGGACAGGGTTTAGCAGATACGCAGTATTTT.